A selection of T cell receptor beta chains follows, all from one sample in a study of CD8 T cells in Susac syndrome. TCRdb re-analysed the immunoSEQ multiplex PCR reads in MiXCR, keeping a single row per CDR3 protein. The table lists approximately 200,000 distinct CDR3 sequences, around 93% of them singletons. Sequencing was performed on CD4+ T cells from PBMCs. The receptors derive from a human donor with multiple sclerosis. Both conserved end residues are part of each CDR3. D genes are given only for firm matches. Size is stated for part of the rows, as once, few or many counts, or as a class when the clone is expanded.

clone size: -; D gene: TRBD1; V gene: TRBV30; CDR3 length: 14; J gene: TRBJ2-3; CDR3 protein: CAWSPGTDTDTQYF; CDR3 DNA: TGTGCCTGGAGTCCCGGGACAGACACAGATACGCAGTATTTT
clone size: -; D gene: TRBD1; V gene: TRBV5-1; CDR3 length: 15; J gene: TRBJ2-7; CDR3 protein: CASSPSGGQRYEQYF; CDR3 DNA: TGCGCCAGCAGTCCTTCAGGGGGACAGCGATACGAGCAGTACTTC
clone size: -; D gene: TRBD1; V gene: TRBV3-1; CDR3 length: 14; J gene: TRBJ1-4; CDR3 protein: CASSRTGSNEKLFF; CDR3 DNA: TGTGCCAGCAGCCGGACAGGGAGTAATGAAAAACTGTTTTTT
clone size: -; D gene: -; V gene: TRBV9; CDR3 length: 14; J gene: TRBJ1-2; CDR3 protein: CASSVDSGQIGYTF; CDR3 DNA: TGTGCCAGCAGCGTCGACTCCGGACAGATTGGCTACACCTTC
clone size: -; D gene: TRBD2; V gene: TRBV20-1; CDR3 length: 16; J gene: TRBJ2-1; CDR3 protein: CSATGLAGDYYNEQFF; CDR3 DNA: TGCAGTGCTACAGGACTAGCGGGGGACTATTACAATGAGCAGTTCTTC
clone size: few; D gene: -; V gene: TRBV7-2; CDR3 length: 14; J gene: TRBJ1-2; CDR3 protein: CASSLGRLNYGYTF; CDR3 DNA: TGTGCCAGCAGCTTAGGTCGGCTTAACTATGGCTACACCTTC
clone size: -; D gene: -; V gene: TRBV5-6; CDR3 length: 11; J gene: TRBJ1-1; CDR3 protein: CASSKNTEAFF; CDR3 DNA: TGTGCCAGCAGCAAGAACACTGAAGCTTTCTTT
clone size: -; D gene: -; V gene: TRBV11-2; CDR3 length: 16; J gene: TRBJ1-6; CDR3 protein: CASSLDWAGDNSPLHF; CDR3 DNA: TGTGCCAGCAGCTTAGATTGGGCAGGGGATAATTCACCCCTCCACTTT
clone size: -; D gene: -; V gene: TRBV29-1; CDR3 length: 10; J gene: TRBJ1-1; CDR3 protein: CSVAVTEAFF; CDR3 DNA: TGCAGCGTTGCGGTCACTGAAGCTTTCTTT
clone size: -; D gene: -; V gene: TRBV27; CDR3 length: 15; J gene: TRBJ1-1; CDR3 protein: CASSPRNLLNTEAFF; CDR3 DNA: TGTGCCAGCAGTCCCAGGAATCTATTGAACACTGAAGCTTTCTTT
clone size: -; D gene: -; V gene: TRBV9; CDR3 length: 13; J gene: TRBJ2-2; CDR3 protein: CASSSRAGGELFF; CDR3 DNA: TGTGCCAGCAGCTCCCGGGCGGGCGGGGAGCTGTTTTTT
clone size: -; D gene: TRBD1; V gene: TRBV30; CDR3 length: 15; J gene: TRBJ1-6; CDR3 protein: CAWGPMDRDNSPLHF; CDR3 DNA: TGTGCCTGGGGCCCGATGGACAGGGATAATTCACCCCTCCACTTT
clone size: -; D gene: -; V gene: TRBV7-9; CDR3 length: 14; J gene: TRBJ1-3; CDR3 protein: CASSPAGPGNTIYF; CDR3 DNA: TGTGCCAGCAGCCCTGCGGGACCTGGAAACACCATATATTTT
clone size: once; D gene: TRBD2; V gene: TRBV29-1; CDR3 length: 14; J gene: TRBJ2-1; CDR3 protein: CSVRPSGGANEQFF; CDR3 DNA: TGCAGCGTTAGACCTAGCGGGGGGGCGAATGAGCAGTTCTTC
clone size: -; D gene: -; V gene: TRBV7-3; CDR3 length: 14; J gene: TRBJ1-6; CDR3 protein: CASRTPEINSPLHF; CDR3 DNA: TGTGCCAGCCGCACACCAGAGATTAATTCACCCCTCCACTTT
clone size: once; D gene: TRBD2; V gene: TRBV9; CDR3 length: 15; J gene: TRBJ2-3; CDR3 protein: CASSVTGGATHTQYF; CDR3 DNA: TGTGCCAGCAGCGTAACCGGGGGGGCTACGCATACGCAGTATTTT
clone size: once; D gene: -; V gene: TRBV3-1; CDR3 length: 14; J gene: TRBJ1-2; CDR3 protein: CASSLPYSHDGYTF; CDR3 DNA: TGTGCCAGCAGCCTGCCCTACAGCCATGATGGCTACACCTTC
clone size: -; D gene: -; V gene: TRBV16; CDR3 length: 15; J gene: TRBJ1-5; CDR3 protein: CASSQSAVSNQPQHF; CDR3 DNA: TGTGCCAGCAGCCAATCGGCAGTCTCCAATCAGCCCCAGCATTTT
clone size: once; D gene: -; V gene: TRBV29-1; CDR3 length: 13; J gene: TRBJ1-2; CDR3 protein: CSGMTGWDYGYTF; CDR3 DNA: TGCAGCGGGATGACAGGATGGGACTATGGCTACACCTTC